The entry below describes one T cell receptor (beta chain). The antigen remains undetermined. V was trimmed by 5 bases and J by 3 bases, leaving 20 bases between them. The CDR3 has 17 amino acids. The germline V gene encodes CDR1 SGHVS and CDR2 FNYEAQ. The data derive from a study of cytomegalovirus exposure and HLA in healthy donors. Study outcomes and limitations: Among TCR sequences, most were rare, though some public TCRs appeared in many donors. The study reported that TCR beta sequences accurately predicted HLA-A and HLA-B alleles in most subjects. It was reported in a later analysis that an Asian-associated ancestry cluster showed fewer N-insertions than the approximately 670-donor mean.

In the PCR, 60 Vbeta and 13 Jbeta primers were used. The table came from immunoSEQ multiplex PCR; TCRdb's copy has only in-frame clones and leaves some out. The table shows over 100,000 clones, with over 50% occurring only once. The chain combines TRBV7-6 with TRBJ2-1, with D perhaps TRBD2 (6 bases). The sample was PBMCs. This receptor was identified in a woman aged 40 to 50 in good health and CMV-seropositive. The CDR3 loop reads CASSRFFIADDYNEQFF. The CDR3 DNA sequence: TGTGCCAGCAGCCGTTTCTTCATAGCGGACGACTACAATGAGCAGTTCTTC.